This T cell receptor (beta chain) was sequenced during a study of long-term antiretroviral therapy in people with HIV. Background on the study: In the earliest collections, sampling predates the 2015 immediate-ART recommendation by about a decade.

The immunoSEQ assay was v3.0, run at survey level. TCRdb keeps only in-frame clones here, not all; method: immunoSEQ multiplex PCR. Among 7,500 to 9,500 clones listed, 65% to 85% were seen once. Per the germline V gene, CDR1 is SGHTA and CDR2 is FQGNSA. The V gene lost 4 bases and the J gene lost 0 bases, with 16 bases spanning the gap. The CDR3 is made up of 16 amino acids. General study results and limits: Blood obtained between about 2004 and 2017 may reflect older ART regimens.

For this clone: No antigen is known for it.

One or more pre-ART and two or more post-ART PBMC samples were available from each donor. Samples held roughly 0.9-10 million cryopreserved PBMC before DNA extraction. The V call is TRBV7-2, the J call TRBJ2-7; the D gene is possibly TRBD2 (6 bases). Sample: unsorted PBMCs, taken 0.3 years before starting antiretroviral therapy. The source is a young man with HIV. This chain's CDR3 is CASSYSGTGSSYEQYF. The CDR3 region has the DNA TGTGCCAGCAGCTACTCCGGGACTGGAAGCTCCTACGAGCAGTACTTC.